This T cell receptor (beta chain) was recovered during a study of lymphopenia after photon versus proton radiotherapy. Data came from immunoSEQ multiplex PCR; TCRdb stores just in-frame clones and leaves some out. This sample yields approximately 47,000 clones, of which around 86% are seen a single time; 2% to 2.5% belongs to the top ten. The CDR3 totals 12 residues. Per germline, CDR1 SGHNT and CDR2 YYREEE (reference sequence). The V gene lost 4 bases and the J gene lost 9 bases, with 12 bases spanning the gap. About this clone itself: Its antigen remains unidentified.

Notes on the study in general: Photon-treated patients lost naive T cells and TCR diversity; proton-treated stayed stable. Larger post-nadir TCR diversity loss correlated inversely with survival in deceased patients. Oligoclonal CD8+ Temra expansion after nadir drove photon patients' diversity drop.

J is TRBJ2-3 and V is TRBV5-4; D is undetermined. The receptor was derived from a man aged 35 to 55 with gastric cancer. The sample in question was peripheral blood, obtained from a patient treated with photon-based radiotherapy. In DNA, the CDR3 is TGTGCCAGCAGCCCCAGGTCAGGCACGCAGTATTTT. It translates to CASSPRSGTQYF.